The clone carrying this TCR beta chain was picked up one time. V lost 0 bases and J 9 bases, leaving 15 bases between the germline ends. Germline assignment: CDR1 LGHDT and CDR2 YNNKEL (reference sequence). The CDR3 contains 14 residues. TCRdb's copy holds only in-frame clones and misses some; the assay was immunoSEQ multiplex PCR. Of just under 65,000 clones listed, about 76% are singletons. This specimen belongs to a study of blood T cell repertoires in COVID-19. The chain recombines TRBV3-1 (or the pseudogene TRBV3-2) with TRBJ2-7; D gene unclear. Sequenced sample: peripheral blood. The receptor was isolated from a human donor in a cohort sampled during active COVID-19. The CDR3 sequence: CASSQDLSAGGQYF. Written as DNA, the CDR3 is TGTGCCAGCAGCCAAGATCTTTCGGCTGGCGGGCAGTACTTC.